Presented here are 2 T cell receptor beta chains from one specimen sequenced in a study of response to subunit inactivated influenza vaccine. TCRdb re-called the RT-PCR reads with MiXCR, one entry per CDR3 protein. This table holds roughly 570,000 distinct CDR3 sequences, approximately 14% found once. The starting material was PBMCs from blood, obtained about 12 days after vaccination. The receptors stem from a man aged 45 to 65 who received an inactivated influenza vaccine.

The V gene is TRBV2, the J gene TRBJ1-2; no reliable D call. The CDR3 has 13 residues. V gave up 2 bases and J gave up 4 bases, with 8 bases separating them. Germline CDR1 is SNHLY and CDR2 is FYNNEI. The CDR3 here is CASSELGPYGYTF. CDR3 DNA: TGTGCCAGCAGTGAACTTGGACCCTATGGCTACACCTTC. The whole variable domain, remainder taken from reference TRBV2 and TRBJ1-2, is EPEVTQTPSHQVTQMGQEVILRCVPISNHLYFYWYRQILGQKVEFLVSFYNNEISEKSEIFDDQFSVERPDGSNFTLKIRSTKLEDSAMYFCASSELGPYGYTFGSGTRLTVV.

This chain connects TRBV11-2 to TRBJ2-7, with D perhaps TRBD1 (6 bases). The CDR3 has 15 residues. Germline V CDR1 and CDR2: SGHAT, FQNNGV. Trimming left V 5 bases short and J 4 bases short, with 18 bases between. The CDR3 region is CASSRTAQKEYEQYF. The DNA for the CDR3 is TGTGCCAGCAGCCGGACAGCCCAAAAAGAATACGAGCAGTACTTC. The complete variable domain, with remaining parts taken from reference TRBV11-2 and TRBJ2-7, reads EAGVAQSPRYKIIEKRQSVAFWCNPISGHATLYWYQQILGQGPKLLIQFQNNGVVDDSQLPKDRFSAERLKGVDSTLKIQPAKLEDSAVYLCASSRTAQKEYEQYFGPGTRLTVT.